The sequence of this TCR beta chain was determined in a study of CD8+ T cells in alopecia areata listed by TCRdb under 2018. Concerning the study at large: The treated patients, all with moderate-to-severe alopecia areata, were enrolled in an open-label pilot trial of oral tofacitinib given at 5 to 10 mg twice daily. Tofacitinib was given for 6 to 18 months, followed by 6 months of follow-up off drug to assess delayed response and recurrence. Disease severity in treated patients was measured with the SALT score, which quantifies the percentage of affected scalp surface area. In both human patients and the C3H/HeJ mouse model, the study applied high-throughput TCRbeta sequencing to look at T cell clonal expansion in alopecia areata. On the human side, TCRbeta sequencing was run on scalp tissue and on sorted CD4+ and CD8+ peripheral blood T cells from healthy controls and from alopecia areata patients with either patchy or totalis/universalis disease. Tofacitinib-treated patients had biopsies at baseline and at 4 and 24 weeks of treatment, with a later scalp biopsy in several patients. Scalp clonality was compared across normal scalp (n=4), patchy alopecia areata scalp (n=8), and alopecia totalis/universalis scalp (n=8). RNA was extracted with the PAXgene miRNA kit for fixed scalp, the miRNeasy kit for PBMCs, and the RNeasy kit for mouse skin. Amplification of TCRbeta CDR3 regions was done by immunoSEQ multiplex PCR using 35 Vbeta forward primers and 13 Jbeta reverse primers.

Worth noting for this clone: Which antigen it targets is not known. No base quality values were provided; no much bigger clone lies one nucleotide off.

Preparation of the library involved the immunoSEQ multiplex PCR assay. RNA was extracted from all samples and reverse transcribed into cDNA, which served as template for TCR sequencing. First-strand cDNA was synthesized with SuperScript III using a 2:1 mix of oligo-dT and random hexamers. A synthetic immune receptor repertoire was used to measure amplification bias, and any remaining bias was corrected computationally. Concerning the study's data processing: After raw reads were preprocessed to remove errors, the CDR3 was defined following IMGT conventions as running from the conserved cysteine to phenylalanine. To get clonality, Shannon entropy was normalized by log2 of the number of productive unique TCRs and the result was subtracted from 1. Whether scalp clones were CD4 or CD8 was inferred by matching scalp TCRbeta sequences against CD4 and CD8 repertoires sorted from blood. Sourced from immuneACCESS, this table was stored by TCRdb with only in-frame sequences that have V and J called. A share of the clones is absent; for the studies checked, an unresolved V gene accounts for under half, and the remainder has no known explanation. V and J calls and clone size come straight from that table; D and trimming were deduced from the DNA. The sample yields 150,000 to 250,000 clones; nearly 60% were counted once. Clones ranked in the top ten supply approximately 5.1% of the sample.

In the paper's terms, the time point label means: roughly 24 weeks on oral tofacitinib. The treatment or condition label of this sample denotes: oral pan-JAK inhibitor, 5-10 mg twice daily. From alopecia areata patients, peripheral blood was collected along with lesional scalp punch biopsies. PBMCs were separated by density centrifugation and stained for CD3, CD4 and CD8, after which CD4+ and CD8+ T cells were sorted on a FACSAria. The germline V gene (reference sequence) sets CDR1 to GTSNPN and CDR2 to SVGIG. Trimming removed 3 bases from V and 4 bases from J, leaving 19 bases between the germline ends. The CDR3 measures 15 amino acids from cysteine to phenylalanine. Only the CDR3 DNA is retained, 45 bases long and in frame from the first base. Overall study outcomes, separate from this receptor: Because the treated cohort was small and had only one nonresponder, larger studies are needed to examine links between baseline CD8+ expansion and response. Unlike mouse skin, where gammadelta T cells dominate, normal human skin contains resident alphabeta T cells that get sequenced too, which complicates analysis of the scalp TCR repertoire. Shared TCR sequences between patients were less evident than in mice, which may be partly attributable to HLA diversity in the patient population. During tofacitinib treatment, many expanded lesional clones stuck around in both scalp and blood, and this persistence may partly explain why relapse happens after treatment is stopped. Tofacitinib significantly decreased scalp clonality and the number of expanded CD8+ clones among the top 100 scalp clones. Higher clonality and more expanded CD8+ clones were observed in lesional scalp than in normal scalp, particularly in alopecia totalis/universalis, a finding suggestive of antigenic drive.

This TCR came from a human donor with alopecia areata. The sequence is built from TRBV30 and TRBJ2-7, with TRBD2 as a weak D call on 5 bases. The sequencing used CD4+ T cells sorted from blood, collected at week 24, from a patient treated with tofacitinib. CDR3 loop: CAWRSSAGMGYEQYF. The nucleotide sequence is TGTGCCTGGAGATCCTCGGCGGGCATGGGGTACGAGCAGTACTTC.